A few counts support the clone carrying this T cell receptor beta chain. Antigen: not known. The V end was cut by 3 bases, the J end by 5 bases, with 13 bases between. CDR3 length equals 13 residues. Germline V gives CDR1 GTSNPN, CDR2 SVGIG (reference sequence). The sample comes from a study of early stage breast cancer tumors. Looking at the study overall: Of approximately 16 invasive breast tumors, about a dozen were hormone receptor-positive, HER2-negative. Among some twelve ER+/PR+/HER2- tumors, eight were ductal, four lobular. General observations from the study: Most shared enriched TCRB sequences were commonly generated ones. Tumors had around 2.3-fold higher T cell density than normal breast.

Profiled with immunoSEQ multiplex PCR; TCRdb holds only in-frame clones, not every one. The sample shows about 3,600 clones, 65% to 75% of them seen only once. Sequenced material: breast tumor tissue. This clonotype originated in a person in their 40s with breast cancer. V gene TRBV30 combines with J gene TRBJ1-1, with D possibly TRBD1 on 6 matching bases. The CDR3 sequence: CAWRQGRGTEAFF. In DNA, the CDR3 is TGTGCCTGGAGACAGGGCCGGGGGACTGAAGCTTTCTTT.